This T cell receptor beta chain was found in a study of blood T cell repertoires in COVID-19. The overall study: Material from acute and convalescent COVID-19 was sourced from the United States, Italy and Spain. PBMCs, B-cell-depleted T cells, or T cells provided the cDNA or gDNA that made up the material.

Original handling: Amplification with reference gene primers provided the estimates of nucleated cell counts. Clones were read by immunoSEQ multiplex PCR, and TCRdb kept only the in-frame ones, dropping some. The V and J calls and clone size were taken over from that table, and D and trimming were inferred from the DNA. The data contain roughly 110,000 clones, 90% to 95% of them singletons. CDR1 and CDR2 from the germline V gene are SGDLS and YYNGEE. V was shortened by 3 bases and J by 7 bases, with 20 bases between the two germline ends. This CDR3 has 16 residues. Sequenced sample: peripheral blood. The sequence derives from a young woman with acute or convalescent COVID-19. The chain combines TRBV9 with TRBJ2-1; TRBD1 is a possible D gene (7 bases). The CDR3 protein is CASSEPHQGGGNEQFF. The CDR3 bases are TGTGCCAGCAGCGAGCCACACCAGGGGGGTGGGAATGAGCAGTTCTTC.